The present T cell receptor beta chain was sequenced within a study of cytomegalovirus exposure and HLA in healthy donors. CDR1 and CDR2 (germline): SGHNT, YENEEA. Germline trimming cut 3 bases from V and 10 bases from J; bases unmatched to any gene: 5. This CDR3 contains 12 residues. PCR used 60 Vbeta primers and 13 Jbeta primers. TCRdb's table, derived via immunoSEQ multiplex PCR, lists solely in-frame clones and lacks some. This table holds roughly 130,000 clones, less than 85% found once. Material for sequencing was PBMCs. The V call is TRBV11-3, the J call TRBJ1-1; 7 nucleotides agree with TRBD1. This TCR was sampled from a man under 40 in good health and CMV-seronegative. CDR3 sequence (DNA): TGTGCCAGCAGCTTGGCTTGGGACAGAGCTTTCTTT. Amino acid sequence: CASSLAWDRAFF. Full variable domain (remainder filled in from reference TRBV11-3 and TRBJ1-1): EAGVVQSPRYKIIEKKQPVAFWCNPISGHNTLYWYLQNLGQGPELLIRYENEEAVDDSQLPKDRFSAERLKGVDSTLKIQPAELGDSAVYLCASSLAWDRAFFGQGTRLTVV.